The 16 T cell receptor beta chains below come from one sample, sequenced in a study of blood T cell repertoires in COVID-19. The protocol was immunoSEQ multiplex PCR, while the TCRdb copy is restricted to in-frame clones and leaves out a portion. The data show some 460,000 clones, with more than 85% seen just once and 4.3% held by the top ten. Material: peripheral blood. The receptors were gathered from a woman aged 25 to 39 with acute or convalescent COVID-19.

The V gene is TRBV28, the J gene TRBJ1-5; perhaps TRBD1 as D (6 bases). This CDR3 has 15 residues. Germline CDR1 MDHEN, CDR2 SYDVKM. Trimming took off 3 bases at V and 3 bases at J, with 12 bases between the two ends. The CDR3: CASSLEGDTNQPQHF. In DNA, the CDR3 is TGTGCCAGCAGTTTGGAAGGGGACACCAATCAGCCCCAGCATTTT.

V usage is TRBV7-9 and J usage is TRBJ2-3; D uncertain. The ends were cut back, 5 bases at V and 6 bases at J, with 9 bases in the middle. The CDR3 totals 12 residues. Per the germline V gene, CDR1 is SEHNR and CDR2 is FQNEAQ (reference sequence). Here the CDR3 DNA reads TGTGCCAGCAGCGGAGCGTCGGATACGCAGTATTTT. Its translation: CASSGASDTQYF.

V is TRBV5-6 and J is TRBJ2-5; 7 positions agree with TRBD2. The germline V gene encodes CDR1 SGHDT and CDR2 YYEEEE. V lost 0 bases, J lost 5 bases, and 4 bases stayed unmatched. This CDR3 has 14 residues. The CDR3 nucleotides read TGTGCCAGCAGCTTGGGACTAGCTAGTGAGACCCAGTACTTC. Translating gives CASSLGLASETQYF.

This sequence joins TRBV5-5 and TRBJ2-7, with 7 bases fitting TRBD1. The CDR3 consists of 13 residues. Germline CDR1 reads SGHKS; CDR2 reads YYEKEE (reference sequence). Germline trimming cut 7 bases from V and 2 bases from J; bases unmatched to any gene: 6. This CDR3 is CASEGDRPYEQYF. As DNA, the CDR3 is TGTGCCAGCGAGGGGGACAGACCCTACGAGCAGTACTTC. Complete variable domain (other parts from reference TRBV5-5 and TRBJ2-7): DAGVTQSPTHLIKTRGQQVTLRCSPISGHKSVSWYQQVLGQGPQFIFQYYEKEERGRGNFPDRFSARQFPNYSSELNVNALLLGDSALYLCASEGDRPYEQYFGPGTRLTVT.

The chain is built from TRBV2 and TRBJ2-5, with D possibly being TRBD2 (6 bases). Germline V lookup: CDR1 SNHLY, CDR2 FYNNEI. The ends were cut back, 4 bases at V and 5 bases at J, with 23 bases in the middle. CDR3 length equals 17 residues. This CDR3 is CASSGSREVAKRETQYF. The CDR3 DNA reads TGTGCCAGCAGTGGATCCAGGGAGGTAGCTAAGCGGGAGACCCAGTACTTC.

This clone was seen more than once but under ten times. The J gene is TRBJ1-1, the V gene TRBV6-2 or TRBV6-3; no clear D. This CDR3 region has 15 residues. Germline V CDR1 and CDR2: MNHEY, SVGEGT. The V end was cut by 2 bases, the J end by 7 bases, with 17 bases between. Written as DNA, the CDR3 is TGTGCCAGCAGTTACCATAGGGAGCCTTTGGGTGAAGCTTTCTTT. Protein sequence: CASSYHREPLGEAFF.

The gene calls are TRBV27 and TRBJ2-4; TRBD1 matches at 10 bases. Unmatched junction bases numbered 6, after V lost 6 bases and J lost 4 bases. Germline V gene lookup returns CDR1 MNHEY and CDR2 SMNVEV (reference sequence). The CDR3 totals 15 residues. The CDR3 nucleotides read TGTGCCAGCAGCGGACAGGGGGATTGGAAAAACATTCAGTACTTC. This gives the protein CASSGQGDWKNIQYF.

The chain couples TRBV5-8 to TRBJ1-3, with 7 bases matching TRBD1. This CDR3 spans 15 amino acids. Germline V gives CDR1 SGHTS, CDR2 YDEGEE. V lost 5 bases, J lost 3 bases, and 8 bases stayed unmatched. The CDR3 nucleotides are TGTGCCAGCAGTCGCCGACAGGGAAGTGGAAACACCATATATTTT. Translated, it gives CASSRRQGSGNTIYF.

The rearrangement links TRBV7-9 to TRBJ1-1; D is undetermined. Trimming removed 2 bases at V and 1 base at J, with 8 bases between. The CDR3 consists of 14 residues. Germline loops: CDR1 SEHNR, CDR2 FQNEAQ (reference sequence). This chain's CDR3 is CASSLTTQNTEAFF. The CDR3 DNA reads TGTGCCAGCAGCTTAACTACACAGAACACTGAAGCTTTCTTT.

The chain carries TRBV7-2 and TRBJ2-5; 8 positions match TRBD2. V trimming: 4 bases; J trimming: 6 bases; junction bases outside the gene matches: 13. Looked up from germline, CDR1 is SGHTA and CDR2 is FQGNSA. This CDR3 spans 16 amino acids. The CDR3 sequence is CASSSPDGGAVKTQYF. Here the CDR3 DNA reads TGTGCCAGCAGCTCCCCAGACGGGGGGGCCGTTAAGACCCAGTACTTC.

This chain connects TRBV7-6 to TRBJ2-2, with 9 bases identical to TRBD1. Germline CDR1 is SGHVS and CDR2 is FNYEAQ. The CDR3 is 13 residues long. The V segment lost 5 bases and the J segment 6 bases; nucleotides outside the gene matches: 1. As DNA, the CDR3 is TGTGCCAGCAGCCGGACAGGGGCCGGGGAGCTGTTTTTT. Translation: CASSRTGAGELFF.

The V and J genes are TRBV5-1 and TRBJ2-6; TRBD1 matches 8 bases. Germline lookup yields CDR1 SGHRS and CDR2 YFSETQ. The V segment lost 3 bases and the J segment 0 bases; nucleotides outside the gene matches: 5. The CDR3 runs 17 residues. CDR3 nucleotide sequence: TGCGCCAGCAGCTCAGGGACAGGCCCCTCTGGGGCCAACGTCCTGACTTTC. This codes for CASSSGTGPSGANVLTF.

This clone has more than one count but fewer than ten. This chain uses TRBV4-1 with TRBJ1-1; D perhaps matches TRBD1 (5 bases). Between the trimmed V and J ends, which lost 4 bases and 0 bases, there was a span of 12 bases. The CDR3 has 15 residues. Germline CDR1 MGHRA, CDR2 YSYEKL. This CDR3 is CASSPRAVMNTEAFF. Written as DNA, the CDR3 is TGCGCCAGCAGCCCCAGGGCAGTTATGAACACTGAAGCTTTCTTT.

The chain links TRBV7-8 to TRBJ1-2; TRBD1 aligns across 8 bases. V was pared by 5 bases and J by 4 bases, with 6 bases of the junction left unmatched. CDR1 and CDR2 (germline): SGHVS, FQNEAQ. The CDR3 totals 14 residues. Here the CDR3 DNA reads TGTGCCAGCAGCAACTCAGGGGGCGGCTATGGCTACACCTTC. It encodes CASSNSGGGYGYTF.

This sequence joins TRBV6-5 and TRBJ1-1; D possibly corresponds to TRBD1 (5 bases). V was pared by 0 bases and J by 12 bases, with 14 bases between. The CDR3 is 13 residues long. CDR1 is MNHEY and CDR2 is SVGAGI in the germline V gene. DNA of the CDR3: TGTGCCAGCAGTTACTCAGGCCAGGGTGGATCTTTCTTT. Amino acid sequence: CASSYSGQGGSFF.

The V and J genes are TRBV7-9 and TRBJ2-5, with a tentative D call TRBD1 (5 bases). V lost 5 bases, J lost 9 bases, and 22 bases lay in between. CDR3 length: 15 amino acids. Per germline, CDR1 SEHNR and CDR2 FQNEAQ (reference sequence). CDR3 sequence (DNA): TGTGCCAGCAGCCCCGGACAATGGGCGGAATCGGCCCAGTACTTC. Its protein product is CASSPGQWAESAQYF.